This T cell receptor (beta chain) is from a study of T cell repertoires in cytomegalovirus infection. As to this clonotype: Its target is unknown.

MiXCR was run by TCRdb on the reads, yielding one entry per CDR3 protein. The sample holds approximately 320,000 distinct CDR3 sequences, more than 9% seen once. Study-wide points: It was HLA-C-restricted CMV-specific TCR beta clonotypes that dominated the response ex vivo.

The clonotype originates from a human donor in good health (CMV status not recorded). Some clones in this sample may be carry-over from other donors' samples. Source material: PBMCs.

The CDR3 loop is CASSFREGGSTEAFF. DNA for the CDR3: TGTGCCAGCAGTTTTCGTGAGGGGGGGAGCACTGAAGCTTTCTTT. The chain employs TRBV12-3 or TRBV12-4 and TRBJ1-1; possible D gene TRBD1, 6 bases. V shed 3 bases and J shed 4 bases, with 15 bases lying between them. There are 15 residues in the CDR3.